This T cell receptor beta chain is from a study of blood T cell repertoires in COVID-19. Looking at the study overall: Samples representing acute and convalescent COVID-19 were sourced from the United States, Italy and Spain. Sample material is recorded as cDNA or gDNA derived from T cells, B-cell-depleted T cells, or PBMCs.

The germline V gene has CDR1 SGHDT and CDR2 YYEEEE. Losses at the gene ends were 2 bases for V and 6 bases for J; bases not matched to a gene: 7. The CDR3 is made up of 15 amino acids. Original methodology: Estimation of nucleated cell counts was performed using reference gene primer amplification. Clones were sequenced by immunoSEQ multiplex PCR, and TCRdb holds only the in-frame ones, with some missing. The V and J calls and clone size are taken from that table; D and trimming were inferred from the DNA. Among around 140,000 clones listed, 60% to 85% were seen once. The TCR was taken from a woman in her fifties or sixties with acute or convalescent COVID-19. The sequenced material came from peripheral blood. V is TRBV5-6 and J is TRBJ1-5; 8 bases fit TRBD1. The CDR3, as DNA: TGTGCCAGCAGCTTCTTCCAGGGGGCTAGTCAGCCCCAGCATTTT. This sequence encodes CASSFFQGASQPQHF. Full variable domain (rest looked up from reference TRBV5-6 and TRBJ1-5): DAGVTQSPTHLIKTRGQQVTLRCSPKSGHDTVSWYQQALGQGPQFIFQYYEEEERQRGNFPDRFSGHQFPNYSSELNVNALLLGDSALYLCASSFFQGASQPQHFGDGTRLSIL.